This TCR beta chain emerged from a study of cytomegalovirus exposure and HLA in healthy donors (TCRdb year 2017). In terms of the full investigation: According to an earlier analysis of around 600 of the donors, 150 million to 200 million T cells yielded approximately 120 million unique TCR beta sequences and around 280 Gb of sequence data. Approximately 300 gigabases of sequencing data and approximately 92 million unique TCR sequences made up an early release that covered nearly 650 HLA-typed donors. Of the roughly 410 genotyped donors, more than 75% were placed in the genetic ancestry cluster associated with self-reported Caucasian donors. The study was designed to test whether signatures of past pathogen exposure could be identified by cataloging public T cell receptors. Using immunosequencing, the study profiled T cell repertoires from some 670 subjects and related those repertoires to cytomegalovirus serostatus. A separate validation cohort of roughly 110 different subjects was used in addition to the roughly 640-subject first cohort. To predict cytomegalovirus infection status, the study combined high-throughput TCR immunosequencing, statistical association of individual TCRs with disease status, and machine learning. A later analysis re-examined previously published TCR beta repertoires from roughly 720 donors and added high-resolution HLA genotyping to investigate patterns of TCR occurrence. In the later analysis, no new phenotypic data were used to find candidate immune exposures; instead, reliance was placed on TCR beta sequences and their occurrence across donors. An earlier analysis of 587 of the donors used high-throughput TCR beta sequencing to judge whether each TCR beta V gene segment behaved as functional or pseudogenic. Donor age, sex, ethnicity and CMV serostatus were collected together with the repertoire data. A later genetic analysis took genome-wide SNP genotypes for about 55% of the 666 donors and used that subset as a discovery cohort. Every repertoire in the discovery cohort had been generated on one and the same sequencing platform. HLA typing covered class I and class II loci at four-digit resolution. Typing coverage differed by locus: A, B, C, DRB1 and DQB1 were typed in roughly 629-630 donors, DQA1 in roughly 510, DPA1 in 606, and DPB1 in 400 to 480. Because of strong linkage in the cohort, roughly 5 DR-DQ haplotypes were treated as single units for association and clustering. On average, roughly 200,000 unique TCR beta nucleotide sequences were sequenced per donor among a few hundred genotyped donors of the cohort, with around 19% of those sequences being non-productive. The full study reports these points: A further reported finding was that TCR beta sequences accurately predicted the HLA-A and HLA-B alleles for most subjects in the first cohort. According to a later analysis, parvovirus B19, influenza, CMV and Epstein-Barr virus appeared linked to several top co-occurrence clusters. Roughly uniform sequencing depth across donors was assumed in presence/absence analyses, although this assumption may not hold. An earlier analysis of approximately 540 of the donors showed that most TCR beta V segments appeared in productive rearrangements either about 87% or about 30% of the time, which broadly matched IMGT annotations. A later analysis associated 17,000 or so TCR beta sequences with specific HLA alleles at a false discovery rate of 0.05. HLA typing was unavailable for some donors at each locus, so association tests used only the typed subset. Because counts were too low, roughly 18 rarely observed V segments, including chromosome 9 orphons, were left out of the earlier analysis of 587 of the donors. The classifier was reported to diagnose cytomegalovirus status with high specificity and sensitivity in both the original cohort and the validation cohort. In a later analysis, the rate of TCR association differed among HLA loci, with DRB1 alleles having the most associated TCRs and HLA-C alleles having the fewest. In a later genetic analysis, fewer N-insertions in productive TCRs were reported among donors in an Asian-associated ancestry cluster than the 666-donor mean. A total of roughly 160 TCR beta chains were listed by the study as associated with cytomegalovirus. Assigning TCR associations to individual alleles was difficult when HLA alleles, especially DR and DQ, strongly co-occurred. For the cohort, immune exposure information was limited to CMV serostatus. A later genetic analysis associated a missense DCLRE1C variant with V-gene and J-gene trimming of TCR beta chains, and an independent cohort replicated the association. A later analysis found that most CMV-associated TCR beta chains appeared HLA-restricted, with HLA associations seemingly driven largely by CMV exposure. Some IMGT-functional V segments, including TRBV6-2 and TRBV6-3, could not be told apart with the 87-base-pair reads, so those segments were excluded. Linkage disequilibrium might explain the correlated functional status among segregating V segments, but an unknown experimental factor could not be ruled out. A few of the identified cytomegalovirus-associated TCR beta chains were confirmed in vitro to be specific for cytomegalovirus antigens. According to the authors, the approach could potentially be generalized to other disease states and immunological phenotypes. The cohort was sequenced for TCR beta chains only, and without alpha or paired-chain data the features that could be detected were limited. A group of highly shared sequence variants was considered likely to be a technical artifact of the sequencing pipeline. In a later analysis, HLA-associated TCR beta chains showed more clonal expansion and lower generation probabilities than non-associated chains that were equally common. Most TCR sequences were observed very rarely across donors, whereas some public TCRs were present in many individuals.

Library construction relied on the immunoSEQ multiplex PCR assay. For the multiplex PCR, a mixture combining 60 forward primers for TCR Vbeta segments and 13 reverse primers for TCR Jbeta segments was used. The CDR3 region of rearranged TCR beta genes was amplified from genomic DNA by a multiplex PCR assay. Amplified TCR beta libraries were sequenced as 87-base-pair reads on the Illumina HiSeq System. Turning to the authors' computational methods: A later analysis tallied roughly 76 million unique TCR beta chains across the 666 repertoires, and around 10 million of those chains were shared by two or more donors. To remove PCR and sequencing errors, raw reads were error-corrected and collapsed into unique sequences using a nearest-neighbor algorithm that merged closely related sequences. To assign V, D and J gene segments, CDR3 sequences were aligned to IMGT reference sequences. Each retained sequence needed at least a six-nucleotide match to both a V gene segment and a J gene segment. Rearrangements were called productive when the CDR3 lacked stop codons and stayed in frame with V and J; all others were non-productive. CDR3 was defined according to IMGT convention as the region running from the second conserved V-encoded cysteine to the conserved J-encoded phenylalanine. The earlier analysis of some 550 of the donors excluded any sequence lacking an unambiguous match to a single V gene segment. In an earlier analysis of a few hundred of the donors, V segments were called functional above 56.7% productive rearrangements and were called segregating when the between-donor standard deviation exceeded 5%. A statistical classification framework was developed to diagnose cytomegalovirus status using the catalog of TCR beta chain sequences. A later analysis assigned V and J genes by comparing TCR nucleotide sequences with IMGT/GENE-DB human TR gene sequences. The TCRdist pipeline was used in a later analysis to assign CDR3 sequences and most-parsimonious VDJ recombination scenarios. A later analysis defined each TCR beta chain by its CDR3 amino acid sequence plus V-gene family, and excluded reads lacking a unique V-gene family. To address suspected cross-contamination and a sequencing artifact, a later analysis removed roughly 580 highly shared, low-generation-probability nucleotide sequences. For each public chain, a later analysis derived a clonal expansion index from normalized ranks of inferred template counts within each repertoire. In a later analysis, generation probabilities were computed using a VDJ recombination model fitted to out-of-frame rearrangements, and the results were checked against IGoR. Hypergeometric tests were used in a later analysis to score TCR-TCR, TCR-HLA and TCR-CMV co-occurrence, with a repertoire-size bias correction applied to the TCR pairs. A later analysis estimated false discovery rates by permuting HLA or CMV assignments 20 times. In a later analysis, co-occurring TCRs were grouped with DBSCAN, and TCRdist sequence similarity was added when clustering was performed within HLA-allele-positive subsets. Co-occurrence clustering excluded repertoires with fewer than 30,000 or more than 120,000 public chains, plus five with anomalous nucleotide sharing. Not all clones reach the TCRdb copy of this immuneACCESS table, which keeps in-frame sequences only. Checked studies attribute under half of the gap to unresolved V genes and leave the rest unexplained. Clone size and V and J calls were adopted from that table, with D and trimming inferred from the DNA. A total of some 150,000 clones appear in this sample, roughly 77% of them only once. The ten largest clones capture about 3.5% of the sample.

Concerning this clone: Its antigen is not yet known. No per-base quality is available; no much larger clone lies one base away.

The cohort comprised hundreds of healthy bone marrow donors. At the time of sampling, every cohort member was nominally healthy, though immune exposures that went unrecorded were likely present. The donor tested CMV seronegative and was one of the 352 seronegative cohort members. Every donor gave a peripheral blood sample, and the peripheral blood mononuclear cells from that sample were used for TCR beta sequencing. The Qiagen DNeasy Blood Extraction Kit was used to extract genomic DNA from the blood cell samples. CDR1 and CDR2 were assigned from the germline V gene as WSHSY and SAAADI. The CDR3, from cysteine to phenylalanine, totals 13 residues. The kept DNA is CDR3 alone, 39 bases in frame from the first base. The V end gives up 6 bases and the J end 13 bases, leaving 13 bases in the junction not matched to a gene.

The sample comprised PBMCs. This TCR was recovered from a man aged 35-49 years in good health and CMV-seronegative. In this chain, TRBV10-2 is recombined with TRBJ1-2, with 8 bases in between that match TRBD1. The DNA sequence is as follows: TGCGCCAGCAGCCTAGGACAGGGAGGGTTATTCACCTTC. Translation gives CASSLGQGGLFTF.